One and the same sample provided the 5 T cell receptor beta chains below, sequenced in a study of vaccination and CD4 T cells after COVID-19 (dated 2022 in TCRdb). The library was produced with PCR. TCRdb shows the sequencer as Illumina iSeq 100. DNA from cultured CD4+ T cells was subjected to TCR sequencing with the Oncomine TCR Beta short-read assay at the Johns Hopkins FTIC core. Starting from the raw public reads, TCRdb applied fastp trimming at Q25, assembled clones with MiXCR and retained in-frame beta chains. Entries that share a CDR3 protein sequence are merged under the most common genes and DNA. Here the sample has 14,000 to 15,000 distinct CDR3 sequences; roughly half occur a single time. Roughly a quarter of the sample is taken by the ten largest. For these receptors, no antigen is known. The treatment or condition label of this sample denotes: approximately 11-day PBMC culture with coronavirus spike peptide pools or control peptides (ViraFEST assay).

Material: cultured CD4+ T cells from blood, obtained after SARS-CoV-2 vaccination. These receptors all stem from a human donor with COVID-19.

In DNA, the CDR3 is TGTGCCTGGAGTGTGGGACAAAAAGAGACCCAGTACTTC. Protein sequence: CAWSVGQKETQYF. The V and J genes are TRBV30 and TRBJ2-5; D is perhaps TRBD1 (6 bases). V was shortened by 0 bases and J by 3 bases, with 8 bases between the two germline ends. The germline CDR1 and CDR2 sequences are GTSNPN and SVGIG (reference sequence). This CDR3 is 13 amino acids long.

This chain uses TRBV30 with TRBJ2-3; no clear D gene. Between the trimmed V and J ends, which lost 2 bases and 2 bases, there was a span of 17 bases. Germline V CDR1 and CDR2: GTSNPN, SVGIG (reference sequence). CDR3 length: 16 amino acids. The CDR3 loop is CAWSPMTSPATDTQYF. CDR3 sequence (DNA): TGTGCCTGGAGTCCAATGACATCCCCCGCCACAGATACGCAGTATTTT.

The chain has TRBV2 and TRBJ1-5; D uncertain. This CDR3 has 15 residues. Trimming pared 3 bases from V and 1 base from J, leaving 10 bases between. The germline gives CDR1 SNHLY, CDR2 FYNNEI. DNA of the CDR3: TGTGCCAGCAGTGATGATAGGCGGAGCAATCAGCCCCAGCATTTT. Protein sequence: CASSDDRRSNQPQHF.

The chain has TRBV20-1 and TRBJ1-5; D is perhaps TRBD1 (5 bases). Trimming removed 0 bases from V and 7 bases from J, with 13 bases in between. The CDR3 is 14 residues long. Germline CDR1 DFQATT, CDR2 SNEGSKA (reference sequence). The CDR3 DNA reads as TGCAGTGCTAGAGATAGGGCAGGGAAACAGCCCCAGCATTTT. It codes for CSARDRAGKQPQHF.

This clonotype occurred a few times. The chain recombines TRBV20-1 with TRBJ1-2; weak D call: TRBD1 (5 bases). The V gene lost 4 bases and the J gene lost 5 bases, with 17 bases spanning the gap. The CDR3 contains 14 residues. Germline V CDR1 and CDR2: DFQATT, SNEGSKA (reference sequence). CDR3 protein: CSATPIGGEYGYTF. The CDR3 DNA is TGCAGTGCTACCCCTATTGGAGGGGAGTATGGCTACACCTTC.